A single sample gave rise to the 17 T cell receptor beta chains below, sequenced in a study of blood T cell repertoires in COVID-19 (dated by TCRdb to the early 2020s). The library was obtained by the immunoSEQ multiplex PCR assay. Sourced from immuneACCESS, this table was stored by TCRdb with only in-frame sequences that have V and J called. A share of the clones is absent; for the studies checked, an unresolved V gene accounts for under half, and the remainder has no known explanation. In all, the sample holds almost 250,000 clones, and approximately 90% of those were seen once. 3.5% to 4.5% of the sample goes to the ten largest clones. The sequenced sample consisted of PBMCs or T cells enriched from blood (not recorded which). Receptor source: a woman between 25 and 40 years old who had recovered from COVID-19.

The rearrangement links TRBV5-4 to TRBJ2-2; 8 bases match TRBD2. V gave up 4 bases and J gave up 7 bases; unmatched junction bases: 6. Germline V gene data show CDR1 as SGHNT and CDR2 as YYREEE (reference sequence). This CDR3 contains 14 residues. CDR3 DNA sequence: TGTGCCAGCAGCCCAGCGGGAGTTTACGGGGAGCTGTTTTTT. It translates to CASSPAGVYGELFF.

The chain has TRBV19 and TRBJ1-2; tentatively, D is TRBD1 (6 bases). Trimming stripped 3 bases from V and 3 bases from J, with 20 bases between. Germline V lookup: CDR1 LNHDA, CDR2 SQIVND (reference sequence). This CDR3 is 17 amino acids long. The CDR3 here is CASSIGRSRGSDYGYTF. The CDR3 nucleotides are TGTGCCAGTAGTATTGGACGAAGCAGGGGCAGCGACTATGGCTACACCTTC. The full variable domain, with the rest looked up from reference TRBV19 and TRBJ1-2, is DGGITQSPKYLFRKEGQNVTLSCEQNLNHDAMYWYRQDPGQGLRLIYYSQIVNDFQKGDIAEGYSVSREKKESFPLTVTSAQKNPTAFYLCASSIGRSRGSDYGYTFGSGTRLTVV.

CDR3: CASSIVRGRTEAFF. CDR3 DNA: TGTGCCAGCAGCATAGTCAGGGGGCGGACTGAAGCTTTCTTT. V and J are TRBV21-1 and TRBJ1-1; the table's TRBD1 call for D was not verified on the DNA. TRBV21-1 is shown as a pseudogene. This CDR3 contains 14 residues.

This chain links TRBV21-1 with TRBJ2-5; the D segment call TRBD1 is taken from the table without a DNA check. TRBV21-1 is given as a pseudogene. This CDR3 is 17 amino acids long. The CDR3 nucleotides are TGTGCCAGCAGCAAAACTTTCTGGACAGGGGGCTTAGAGACCCAGTACTTC. It yields the protein CASSKTFWTGGLETQYF.

The CDR3 sequence is CASSQGLIYGYTF. CDR3 sequence (DNA): TGTGCCAGCAGCCAGGGATTGATCTATGGCTACACCTTC. The chain uses TRBV2 and TRBJ1-2; TRBD1 might be the D (5 bases). CDR3 size: 13 residues. V was clipped by 6 bases and J by 4 bases, with 12 bases between them. The germline CDR1 and CDR2 sequences are SNHLY and FYNNEI.

The chain links TRBV14 to TRBJ2-5; unclear D gene. The CDR3 has 14 residues. Germline-derived CDR1 and CDR2 are SGHDN and FVKESK. The V and J ends lost 1 base and 2 bases respectively, with 8 bases between them. CDR3 amino acids: CASSQVLRQETQYF. The CDR3 nucleotides read TGTGCCAGCAGCCAAGTTCTCAGACAAGAGACCCAGTACTTC.

This clone was counted only a few times. This chain connects TRBV5-4 to TRBJ1-4; TRBD1 is a possible D gene (6 bases). Trimming cost V 2 bases and J 2 bases, with 13 bases left between them. This CDR3 is 16 amino acids long. From germline, CDR1 is SGHNT and CDR2 YYREEE (reference sequence). CDR3 in DNA: TGTGCCAGCAGCTTTACAGGGTTTAGCACTAATGAAAAACTGTTTTTT. This gives the protein CASSFTGFSTNEKLFF. Together with reference TRBV5-4 and TRBJ1-4, the CDR3 gives the full variable domain: ETGVTQSPTHLIKTRGQQVTLRCSSQSGHNTVSWYQQALGQGPQFIFQYYREEENGRGNFPPRFSGLQFPNYSSELNVNALELDDSALYLCASSFTGFSTNEKLFFGSGTQLSVL.

This clone showed up just a few times. In DNA form, the CDR3 reads TGTGCCTGGAGTGTACTGGGGGGGACTAGCGGGAGGACGCGATTGGGGAATGAGCAGTTCTTC. It specifies CAWSVLGGTSGRTRLGNEQFF. The chain links TRBV30 to TRBJ2-1, with 15 bases lining up with TRBD2. The V gene's germline CDR1 is GTSNPN and CDR2 SVGIG (reference sequence). There are 21 residues in the CDR3. Trimming cost V 0 bases and J 7 bases; bases outside gene matches: 19.

Here the CDR3 DNA reads TGTGCCAGTAGTATACGCAGGGCTAACGGGGAGCTGTTTTTT. As protein: CASSIRRANGELFF. This chain uses TRBV19 with TRBJ2-2, with a tentative D call TRBD1 (5 bases). The CDR3 contains 14 residues. V gave up 2 bases and J gave up 7 bases, with 11 bases separating them. CDR1 and CDR2 from the germline V gene are LNHDA and SQIVND (reference sequence).

V gene TRBV24-1 combines with J gene TRBJ2-1; 8 positions match TRBD2. The V segment lost 3 bases and the J segment 4 bases; nucleotides outside the gene matches: 4. From germline, CDR1 is KGHDR and CDR2 SFDVKD. The CDR3 covers 15 residues. The CDR3 loop reads CATSDLSGNYNEQFF. For the CDR3, the DNA is TGTGCCACCAGTGATCTTAGCGGGAATTACAATGAGCAGTTCTTC.

With regard to this clone: This sample includes further DNA sequences coding for the same CDR3. The V call is TRBV5-6, the J call TRBJ1-2; possible D gene TRBD1, 5 bases. CDR1 and CDR2 from the germline V gene are SGHDT and YYEEEE. CDR3 length equals 12 residues. V was shortened by 3 bases and J by 4 bases, with 7 bases between the two germline ends. CDR3 sequence reads: CASSSDSYGYTF. CDR3 DNA: TGTGCCAGCAGCTCCGACAGCTATGGCTACACCTTC.

The rearrangement joins TRBV5-1 to TRBJ2-1; TRBD2 agrees at 8 bases. V gave up 2 bases and J gave up 3 bases; unmatched junction bases: 7. The CDR3 spans 16 residues. CDR1 SGHRS and CDR2 YFSETQ come from the germline V gene. The CDR3 spells CASSFRSGSDYNEQFF. The CDR3 coding sequence is TGCGCCAGCAGCTTTCGAAGCGGGAGCGACTACAATGAGCAGTTCTTC. The full variable domain, its missing parts supplied by reference TRBV5-1 and TRBJ2-1, is KAGVTQTPRYLIKTRGQQVTLSCSPISGHRSVSWYQQTPGQGLQFLFEYFSETQRNKGNFPGRFSGRQFSNSRSEMNVSTLELGDSALYLCASSFRSGSDYNEQFFGPGTRLTVL.

V and J are TRBV6-5 and TRBJ1-3; TRBD1 might be the D (6 bases). The CDR3 has 15 residues. Trimming pared 5 bases from V and 4 bases from J, leaving 15 bases between. Germline loops: CDR1 MNHEY, CDR2 SVGAGI. This chain's CDR3 is CASSHTGTQGNTIYF. The CDR3 DNA is TGTGCCAGCAGTCACACCGGGACACAAGGAAACACCATATATTTT.

The CDR3 sequence is CASMLPGLAGNEQFF. The CDR3 DNA reads TGTGCCAGTATGCTTCCGGGACTAGCGGGTAATGAGCAGTTCTTC. The genes are TRBV19 and TRBJ2-1, with TRBD2 identical over 12 bases. Germline V lookup: CDR1 LNHDA, CDR2 SQIVND (reference sequence). V dropped 7 bases and J dropped 7; count of bases not matched to a gene: 8. This CDR3 is built from 15 residues.

The chain couples TRBV5-1 to TRBJ2-1; D is possibly TRBD2 (5 bases). The CDR3 extends over 17 amino acids. In germline, CDR1 is SGHRS, CDR2 YFSETQ. V shed 4 bases and J shed 0 bases, with 17 bases lying between them. This CDR3 reads CASSTLAGLSSYNEQFF. The CDR3 region has the DNA TGCGCCAGCAGCACCTTGGCGGGTCTCAGCTCCTACAATGAGCAGTTCTTC.

This clone was seen just once. This chain links TRBV5-5 with TRBJ1-4; D not certain. The CDR3 has 15 amino acids. Deletions cut 0 bases from V and 0 bases from J, with 6 bases between. Germline CDR1 SGHKS, CDR2 YYEKEE (reference sequence). In DNA, the CDR3 is TGTGCCAGCAGCTTGGAGCTGTCAACTAATGAAAAACTGTTTTTT. Protein sequence: CASSLELSTNEKLFF.

CDR3 residues: CASSLSAGYGYTF. CDR3 nucleotides: TGTGCCAGCAGTTTATCGGCGGGCTATGGCTACACCTTC. The chain combines TRBV27 with TRBJ1-2, with D unresolved. With 0 bases removed from V and 4 bases from J, the gap between germline ends came to 6 bases. Germline V gives CDR1 MNHEY, CDR2 SMNVEV (reference sequence). The CDR3 has 13 amino acids.